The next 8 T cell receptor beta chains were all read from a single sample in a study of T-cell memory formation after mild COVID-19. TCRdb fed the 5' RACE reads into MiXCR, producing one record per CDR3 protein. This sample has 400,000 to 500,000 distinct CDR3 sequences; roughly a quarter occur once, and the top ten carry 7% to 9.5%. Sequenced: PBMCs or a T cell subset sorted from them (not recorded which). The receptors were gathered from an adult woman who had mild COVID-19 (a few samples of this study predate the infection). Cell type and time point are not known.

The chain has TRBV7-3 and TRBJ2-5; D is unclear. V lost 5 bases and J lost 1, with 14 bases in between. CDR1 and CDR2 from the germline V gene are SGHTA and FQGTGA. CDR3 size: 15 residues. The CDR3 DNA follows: TGTGCCAGCAGCCCAACCCCAACGGTCCAAGAGACCCAGTACTTC. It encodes CASSPTPTVQETQYF.

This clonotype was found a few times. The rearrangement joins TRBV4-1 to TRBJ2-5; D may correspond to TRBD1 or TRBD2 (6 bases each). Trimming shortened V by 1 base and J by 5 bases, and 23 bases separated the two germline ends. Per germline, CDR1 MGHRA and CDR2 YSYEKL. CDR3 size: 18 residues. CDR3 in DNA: TGCGCCAGCAGCCAAGGAGAGTCGGTAGGAGGGGGTCGGGAGACCCAGTACTTC. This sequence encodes CASSQGESVGGGRETQYF.

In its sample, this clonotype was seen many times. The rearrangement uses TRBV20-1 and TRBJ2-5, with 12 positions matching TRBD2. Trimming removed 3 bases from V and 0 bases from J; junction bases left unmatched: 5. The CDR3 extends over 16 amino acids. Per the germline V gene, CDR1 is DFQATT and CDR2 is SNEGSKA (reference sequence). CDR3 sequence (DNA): TGCAGTGCTAGTTCCCTAGCGGGGGGGTACCAAGAGACCCAGTACTTC. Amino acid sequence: CSASSLAGGYQETQYF.

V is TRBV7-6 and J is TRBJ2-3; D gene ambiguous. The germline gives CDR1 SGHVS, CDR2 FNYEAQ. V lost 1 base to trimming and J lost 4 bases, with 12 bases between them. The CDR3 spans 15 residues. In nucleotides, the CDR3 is TGTGCCAGCAGCTTAGGAAATATCCGGGCAGATACGCAGTATTTT. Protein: CASSLGNIRADTQYF.

The CDR3 DNA is TGTGCCAGCAGCTTAGAAGGCGCAGCCTACGAGCAGTACTTC. This sequence encodes CASSLEGAAYEQYF. V gene TRBV7-2 combines with J gene TRBJ2-7; the D is unclear. The germline gives CDR1 SGHTA, CDR2 FQGNSA. The CDR3 length is 14 residues. Between the trimmed V and J ends, which lost 1 base and 2 bases, there was a span of 9 bases.

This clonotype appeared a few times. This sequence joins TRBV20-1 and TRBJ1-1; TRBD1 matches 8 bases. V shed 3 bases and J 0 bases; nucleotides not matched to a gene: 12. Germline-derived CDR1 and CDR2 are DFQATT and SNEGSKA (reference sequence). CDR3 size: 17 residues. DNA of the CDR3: TGCAGTGCTAGTGAAACAAGGGACAGGCTTTTGAACACTGAAGCTTTCTTT. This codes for CSASETRDRLLNTEAFF.

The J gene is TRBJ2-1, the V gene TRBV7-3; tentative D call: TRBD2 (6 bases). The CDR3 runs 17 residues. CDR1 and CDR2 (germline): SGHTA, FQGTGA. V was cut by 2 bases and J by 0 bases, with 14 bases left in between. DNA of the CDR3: TGTGCCAGCAGCTTACTGCCTAGCGCTTACTCCTACAATGAGCAGTTCTTC. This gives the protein CASSLLPSAYSYNEQFF.

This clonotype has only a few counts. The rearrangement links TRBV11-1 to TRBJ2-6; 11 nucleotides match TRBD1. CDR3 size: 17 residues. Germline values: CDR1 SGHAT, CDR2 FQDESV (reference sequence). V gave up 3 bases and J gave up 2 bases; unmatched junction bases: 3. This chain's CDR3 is CASSFGTGGAGANVLTF. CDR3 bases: TGTGCCAGCAGCTTTGGGACAGGGGGAGCTGGGGCCAACGTCCTGACTTTC.